This T cell receptor (beta chain) was sequenced during a study of T cell responses to AZD1222 COVID-19 vaccine. Whole-study findings and limits: Regions left unmutated in variants are reportedly the target of nearly half of spike-specific TCRs. Most donors were white British and more were female, and clonal diversity was possibly underestimated. Baseline testing showed seropositivity in only a handful of AZD1222 recipients. Two doses of AZD1222 preceded a rise in Spike-specific TCR breadth and depth.

This clone was observed a few times. Its cognate antigen is unknown. Method: immunoSEQ multiplex PCR; TCRdb's copy keeps in-frame clones and lacks some. The repertoire includes about 55,000 clones, around 92% of them detected once, and approximately 2% sits in the top ten. V shed 4 bases and J 3 bases; nucleotides not matched to a gene: 8. Looked up from germline, CDR1 is KGHDR and CDR2 is SFDVKD. The CDR3 has 16 residues. Sequences were derived from peripheral blood, sampled on day 0 of AZD1222 vaccination. This chain uses TRBV24-1 with TRBJ2-7, with 10 bases aligning to TRBD2. This sequence was found in an adult in good health. Here the CDR3 reads CATSELTSGMDYEQYF. DNA of the CDR3: TGTGCCACCAGTGAACTTACTAGCGGGATGGACTACGAGCAGTACTTC.